Described below is a single TCR beta chain sequence and its context. The data were obtained in a study of cytomegalovirus exposure and HLA in healthy donors. PCR amplification relied on 60 Vbeta primers (plus 13 Jbeta primers). Data came from immunoSEQ multiplex PCR; TCRdb stores just in-frame clones and leaves some out. Of tens of thousands of clones listed, 76% are singletons. In germline, CDR1 is SGDLS, CDR2 YYNGEE. The CDR3 contains 13 residues. Deletions cut 4 bases from V and 2 bases from J, with 10 bases between. The specimen sequenced was PBMCs. The clonotype was recovered from a male donor in good health and CMV-seronegative. This chain joins TRBV9 and TRBJ2-7, with D possibly matching TRBD1 (5 bases). In nucleotides, the CDR3 is TGTGCCAGCAGCCCGGACAATCCCTACGAGCAGTACTTC. It encodes CASSPDNPYEQYF.